This TCR beta chain was identified in a study of human T cells and chemical hapten exposure. Study-wide results and caveats: Expanded TCR counts at PT1 were positively correlated with the patch test score.

Time point meaning: pre-sensitization, week 0. Treatment specified: therapeutic diphenylcyclopropenone sensitization with weekly scalp DPC. Whole blood that had not been fractionated was the source of extracted total RNA. Remarks on this clonotype: Its antigen is still unknown.

Library construction involved attaching unique molecular identifiers to individual cDNA molecules, which allowed quantitative, reproducible TCR counting. Per the original data handling: Counts of TCRs in each sample centred on a median of 95,638 and extended from roughly 23,000 to 700,000. Each CDR3 protein is one row after TCRdb ran MiXCR on the RACE reads. TCRdb assigned the V and J calls; the authors' analysis was not used. The sample lists 250,000 or so distinct CDR3 sequences, around 7% occurring once. The receptor comes from a man aged 18 to 35 with alopecia areata. Some clones in this sample may be carry-over from other donors' samples. The sample consisted of whole blood, taken in connection with sensitization to the hapten diphenylcyclopropenone (DPC).

The CDR3 loop reads CASSRLLTDTQYF. Written as DNA, the CDR3 is TGTGCCAGCTCACGGCTGTTGACAGATACGCAGTATTTT. The gene calls are TRBV18 and TRBJ2-3, with no clear D. Germline CDR1 KGHSH, CDR2 LQKENI. CDR3 length equals 13 residues. Trimming left V 4 bases short and J 3 bases short, with 8 bases between.